Presented here are 11 T cell receptor beta chains from one specimen sequenced in a study of lymphopenia after photon versus proton radiotherapy (dated 2019 in TCRdb). Library preparation used the immunoSEQ multiplex PCR assay. Sourced from immuneACCESS, this table was stored by TCRdb with only in-frame sequences that have V and J called. A share of the clones is absent; for the studies checked, an unresolved V gene accounts for under half, and the remainder has no known explanation. The sample table lists 150,000 to 200,000 clones, roughly nine tenths of them with a count of one. Around 5% of the sample comes from the top ten. The sample here was peripheral blood, taken from a patient treated with photon-based radiotherapy. The origin of the receptors is a man aged 45-65 years with gastric cancer.

The V and J genes are TRBV9 and TRBJ1-4, with TRBD1 matching 8 bases. CDR3 length equals 19 residues. Germline V gene sequence: CDR1 SGDLS, CDR2 YYNGEE. J was trimmed by 5 bases and V by 4 bases; bases with no gene match: 19. The DNA for the CDR3 is TGTGCCAGCAGCTCCACCGACCCATTTACGAGGACAGGGAATGAAAAACTGTTTTTT. It translates to CASSSTDPFTRTGNEKLFF. Filled out from reference TRBV9 and TRBJ1-4, the complete variable domain reads DSGVTQTPKHLITATGQRVTLRCSPRSGDLSVYWYQQSLDQGLQFLIQYYNGEERAKGNILERFSAQQFPDLHSELNLSSLELGDSALYFCASSSTDPFTRTGNEKLFFGSGTQLSVL.

The rearrangement joins TRBV4-2 to TRBJ1-2, with TRBD1 matching 9 bases. CDR1 and CDR2 (germline): LGHNA, YNFKEQ. This CDR3 contains 15 residues. V lost 0 bases and J lost 10; bases outside the gene matches: 9. The CDR3 nucleotides are TGTGCCAGCAGCCAAGAAACAGGGGGCGCCTTCGACTACACCTTC. This encodes CASSQETGGAFDYTF.

J is TRBJ2-2 and V is TRBV19; D uncertain. CDR1 and CDR2 from the germline V gene are LNHDA and SQIVND (reference sequence). Trimming removed 5 bases from V and 1 base from J, with 11 bases in between. CDR3 length equals 15 residues. The CDR3 here is CASSLPGGNTGELFF. The CDR3, as DNA: TGTGCCAGTAGTTTACCAGGCGGGAACACCGGGGAGCTGTTTTTT.

The J gene is TRBJ2-3, the V gene TRBV28; the match to TRBD2 covers 9 bases. The ends lost 0 bases at V and 3 bases at J; junction bases unmatched: 7. Per germline, CDR1 MDHEN and CDR2 SYDVKM. This CDR3 comprises 17 residues. CDR3 loop: CASSLWELAGETDTQYF. CDR3 bases: TGTGCCAGCAGTTTATGGGAACTAGCGGGTGAGACAGATACGCAGTATTTT.

The gene calls are TRBV29-1 and TRBJ1-1; 7 bases match TRBD1. The V and J ends lost 5 bases and 5 bases, in that order; junction bases with no gene match: 8. From germline, CDR1 is SQVTM and CDR2 ANQGSEA. The CDR3 length is 13 residues. This chain's CDR3 is CSVLLQGWTEAFF. The CDR3 DNA sequence: TGCAGCGTTCTATTACAGGGGTGGACTGAAGCTTTCTTT.

The V call is TRBV6-1, the J call TRBJ1-5; no firm D call. This CDR3 has 15 residues. V lost 0 bases and J lost 1, with 7 bases in between. Germline lookup yields CDR1 MNHNS and CDR2 SASEGT. The CDR3 here is CASSEAMGSNQPQHF. CDR3 coding DNA: TGTGCCAGCAGTGAAGCTATGGGAAGCAATCAGCCCCAGCATTTT.

The rearrangement joins TRBV5-6 to TRBJ2-7; D is undetermined. This CDR3 spans 11 amino acids. Germline CDR1 SGHDT, CDR2 YYEEEE. Deletions cut 4 bases from V and 5 bases from J, with 7 bases between. The CDR3 sequence: CASSAVDEQYF. The CDR3 DNA follows: TGTGCCAGCAGCGCAGTCGACGAGCAGTACTTC.

As concerns this clone: Additional DNA sequences in this sample encode the identical CDR3. This rearrangement joins TRBV18 to TRBJ2-7, with D unresolved. CDR1 is KGHSH, CDR2 LQKENI, per germline. Trimming took 2 bases from V and 0 from J, leaving 2 bases between them. The CDR3 runs 12 residues. This CDR3 is CASSPSSYEQYF. The CDR3 DNA reads as TGTGCCAGCTCACCAAGCTCCTACGAGCAGTACTTC. The full variable domain, rest sourced from reference TRBV18 and TRBJ2-7, is NAGVMQNPRHLVRRRGQEARLRCSPMKGHSHVYWYRQLPEEGLKFMVYLQKENIIDESGMPKERFSAEFPKEGPSILRIQQVVRGDSAAYFCASSPSSYEQYFGPGTRLTVT.

This clone was counted once. The chain joins TRBV5-6 to TRBJ2-1, with D tentatively TRBD2 (6 bases). The V and J ends lost 4 bases and 0 bases respectively, with 11 bases between them. Germline CDR1 SGHDT, CDR2 YYEEEE. This CDR3 region has 15 residues. CDR3 nucleotides: TGTGCCAGCAGCCCTCTAGCGAGCTCCTACAATGAGCAGTTCTTC. Its translation: CASSPLASSYNEQFF.

The chain has TRBV21-1 and TRBJ2-5. TRBV21-1 has pseudogene status. This CDR3 comprises 10 residues. The CDR3 sequence is CASSKETQYF. For the CDR3, the DNA is TGTGCCAGCAGCAAAGAGACCCAGTACTTC.

This clone showed up just once. The rearrangement uses TRBV4-1 and TRBJ2-3; 11 nucleotides align to TRBD2. The CDR3 covers 16 residues. Germline values: CDR1 MGHRA, CDR2 YSYEKL. V gave up 4 bases and J gave up 4 bases; unmatched junction bases: 7. The CDR3 spells CASSPLLAGVSDTQYF. For the CDR3, the DNA is TGCGCCAGCAGCCCTCTACTAGCGGGAGTCTCAGATACGCAGTATTTT.